This TCR beta chain emerged from a study of T cells in Graves' hyperthyroidism and ophthalmopathy. Study-level results: Most thyroid-expanded clonotypes above 0.001 were also found in blood.

This clonotype came up a few times. Its specificity is unknown. TCR beta CDR3 regions were amplified from RNA transcripts. TCR CDR3 underwent first-round RT-PCR with the HTBI primer set. TCRdb re-analysed the multiplex PCR reads in MiXCR, keeping a single row per CDR3 protein. Of approximately 400,000 distinct CDR3 sequences listed, roughly an eighth are singletons. The sequence was collected from a middle-aged man with Graves' ophthalmopathy. Sequences were obtained from blood.

The CDR3 region is CASSEVGQGPDTQYF. Here the CDR3 DNA reads TGCGCCAGCAGCGAGGTAGGACAGGGCCCAGATACGCAGTATTTT. The chain carries TRBV5-1 and TRBJ2-3; TRBD1 aligns across 8 bases. CDR3 length: 15 amino acids. V dropped 4 bases and J dropped 4; count of bases not matched to a gene: 8. CDR1 is SGHRS, CDR2 YFSETQ, per germline.